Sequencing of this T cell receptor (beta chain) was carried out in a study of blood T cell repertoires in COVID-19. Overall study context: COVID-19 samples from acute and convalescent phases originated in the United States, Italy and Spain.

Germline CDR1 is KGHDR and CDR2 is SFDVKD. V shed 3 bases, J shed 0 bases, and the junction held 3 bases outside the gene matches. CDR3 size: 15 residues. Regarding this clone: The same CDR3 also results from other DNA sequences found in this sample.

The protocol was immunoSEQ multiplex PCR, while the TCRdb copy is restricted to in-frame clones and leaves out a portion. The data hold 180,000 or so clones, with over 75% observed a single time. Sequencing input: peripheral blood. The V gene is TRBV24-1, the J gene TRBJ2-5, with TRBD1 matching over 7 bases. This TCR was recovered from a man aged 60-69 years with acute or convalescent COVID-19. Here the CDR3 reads CATSDPGTDQETQYF. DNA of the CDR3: TGTGCCACCAGTGATCCCGGGACAGACCAAGAGACCCAGTACTTC.